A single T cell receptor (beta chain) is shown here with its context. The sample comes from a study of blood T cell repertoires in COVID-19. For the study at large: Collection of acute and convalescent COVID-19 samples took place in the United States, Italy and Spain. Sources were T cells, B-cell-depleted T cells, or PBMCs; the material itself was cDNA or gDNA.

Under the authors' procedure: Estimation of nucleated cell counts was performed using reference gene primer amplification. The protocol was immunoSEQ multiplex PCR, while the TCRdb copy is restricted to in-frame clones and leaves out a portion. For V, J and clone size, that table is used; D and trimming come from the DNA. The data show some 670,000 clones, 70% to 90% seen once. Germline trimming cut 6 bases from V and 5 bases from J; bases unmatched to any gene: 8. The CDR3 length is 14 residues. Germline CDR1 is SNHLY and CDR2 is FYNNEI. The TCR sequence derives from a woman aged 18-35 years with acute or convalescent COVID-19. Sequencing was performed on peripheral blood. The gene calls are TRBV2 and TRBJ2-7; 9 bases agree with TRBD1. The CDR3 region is CASSSGTGIHEQYF. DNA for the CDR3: TGTGCCAGCAGCTCCGGGACAGGGATCCACGAGCAGTACTTC.